A selection of T cell receptor beta chains follows, all from one sample in a study of blood T cell repertoires in COVID-19. The data were produced by immunoSEQ multiplex PCR, yet TCRdb's version contains in-frame clones alone and is incomplete. The sample shows over 150,000 clones, roughly 88% of them seen only once. Sequenced material: peripheral blood. The source of these receptors is a woman aged 60-75 years with acute or convalescent COVID-19. Both conserved end residues are part of each CDR3. D genes are given only for firm matches. For some rows the clone size is stated as once, few or many, or as a class when expanded; others skip it.

D gene,V gene,J gene,clone size,CDR3 DNA,CDR3 protein
.,TRBV6-5,TRBJ2-3,.,TGTGCCAGCAGTTCCCACAGGAGAAGTCCAGATACGCAGTATTTT,CASSSHRRSPDTQYF
.,TRBV3-1/TRBV3-2,TRBJ2-7,.,TGTGCCAGCAGCCAAGCGGGAGCCCCGAGGCAGTACTTC,CASSQAGAPRQYF
.,TRBV7-6,TRBJ2-7,once,TGTGCCAGCAGCCCTTTGGCTCCCTTGGGGGCCTCCTACGAGCAGTACTTC,CASSPLAPLGASYEQYF
TRBD1,TRBV10-2,TRBJ1-5,few,TGCGCCAGCAGTCTAGGGGGCCTCAATCAGCCCCAGCATTTT,CASSLGGLNQPQHF
.,TRBV2,TRBJ1-5,.,TGTGCCAGCAGGGTAGACTTAGATCAGCCCCAGCATTTT,CASRVDLDQPQHF
.,TRBV11-3,TRBJ2-3,.,TGTGCCAGCAGCGAAACCCGGAGCACAGATACGCAGTATTTT,CASSETRSTDTQYF
TRBD2,TRBV6-5,TRBJ2-2,.,TGTGCCAGCAGGGGACTAGCGGGGGGGCCCGGGGAGCTGTTTTTT,CASRGLAGGPGELFF
TRBD2,TRBV6-5,TRBJ2-5,.,TGTGCCAGCAGTTACTCGAGGGGAGGGGAGACCCAGTACTTC,CASSYSRGGETQYF
TRBD1,TRBV4-1,TRBJ1-5,.,TGCGCCAGCAGCCAAGGGGACAGGGTGTTCAGCAATCAGCCCCAGCATTTT,CASSQGDRVFSNQPQHF
TRBD1,TRBV6-1,TRBJ1-2,.,TGTGCCAGCAGTGAAGCATCCGGACAGGGTAGAAGCTACACCTTC,CASSEASGQGRSYTF
.,TRBV10-1,TRBJ1-5,few,TGCGCCAGCGACAGCGCTAGAGATAGCAATCAGCCCCAGCATTTT,CASDSARDSNQPQHF
TRBD2,TRBV24-1,TRBJ2-5,.,TGTGCCACCAGTTCGACCGGACTAGAGGGGGAGACCCAGTACTTC,CATSSTGLEGETQYF
.,TRBV30,TRBJ1-6,once,TGTGCCTGGTCCAGGGATAATTCACCCCTCCACTTT,CAWSRDNSPLHF
.,TRBV6-5,TRBJ1-1,.,TGTGCCAGCAGATCACAGGGTGCAGCGAACACTGAAGCTTTCTTT,CASRSQGAANTEAFF
.,TRBV28,TRBJ1-6,.,TGTGCCAGCCTAGGGGTGGGACCCCTCCACTTT,CASLGVGPLHF